This is a list of T cell receptor beta chains from one sample in a study of blood T cell repertoires in COVID-19. TCRdb keeps only in-frame clones here, not all; method: immunoSEQ multiplex PCR. The table includes about 470,000 clones, about nine tenths detected once. The sample taken for sequencing was PBMCs or T cells enriched from blood (not recorded which). The receptors were gathered from a woman aged 18 to 35 who had recovered from COVID-19. The CDR3 runs from the conserved cysteine through the conserved F or W. D genes are given only for firm matches. Expanded clones get a size class; other rows say once, few or many, or leave the size out.

d_call	clone_size	v_call	j_call	cdr3_nt	cdr3_aa
TRBD1	NA	TRBV25-1	TRBJ1-4	TGTGCCAGCAGTGACCCCAGGGGGACTAATGAAAAACTGTTTTTT	CASSDPRGTNEKLFF
NA	NA	TRBV21-1	TRBJ1-2	TGTGCCAGCAGCATAAGGGGGTGTTGGAACTATGGCTACACCTTC	CASSIRGCWNYGYTF
TRBD1	once	TRBV5-4	TRBJ1-6	TGTGCCAGCAGCTTGGATGGACAGGGCGGTTCACCCCTCCACTTT	CASSLDGQGGSPLHF
TRBD2	NA	TRBV5-1	TRBJ2-3	TGCGCCAGCAGCCCGCGGACTAAGCGGGGTACCGCAGATACGCAGTATTTT	CASSPRTKRGTADTQYF
TRBD2	once	TRBV29-1	TRBJ2-1	TGCAGCGTTGGACTAGCGGGGGGGCCGGACAATGAGCAGTTCTTC	CSVGLAGGPDNEQFF
TRBD1	NA	TRBV4-2	TRBJ1-1	TGTGCCAGCAGCAAACCCACAGGGGGGAACACTGAAGCTTTCTTT	CASSKPTGGNTEAFF
NA	NA	TRBV5-5	TRBJ2-7	TGTGCCAGCAGCTCATTTGGGGCTGATCTCTCCTACGAGCAGTACTTC	CASSSFGADLSYEQYF
NA	few	TRBV4-1	TRBJ2-7	TGCGCCAGCAGCCAAGTTGGGGGGGGCGGCGAGCAGTACTTC	CASSQVGGGGEQYF
NA	NA	TRBV25-1	TRBJ1-3	TGTGCCAGCAGGCAGGGCTCTGGAAACACCATATATTTT	CASRQGSGNTIYF
NA	NA	TRBV16	TRBJ1-4	TGTGCCAGCAGCCAATCAAGGGGGGGAGATGAAAAACTGTTTTTT	CASSQSRGGDEKLFF